This T cell receptor (beta chain) was observed in a study of Tregs in tolerant kidney transplant recipients (dated 2019 in TCRdb). About the study as a whole: TCRbeta sequencing was used in the study to identify donor-specific regulatory T cells before combined kidney and bone marrow transplantation, and the identified cells were then tracked after transplant. TCRbeta repertoire sequencing was used in 3 healthy controls to compare several methods for expanding Tregs specific for an allogeneic donor.

Study-wide conclusions, independent of this receptor: Biological reproducibility was not directly assessed, although technical replication error appeared to be minimal. Because only a small number of patients were included, the study had limitations, and the results will need to be validated in larger populations as well as under other immunosuppression protocols. Expanding Tregs with activated donor B cells appeared to identify the most biologically relevant and donor-specific TCRbeta repertoire.

The CDR3 contains 15 residues, cysteine and phenylalanine counted. Just the 45-base CDR3 DNA is kept, in frame starting at base 1. Genomic DNA was extracted from sorted cells with the QIAGEN DNeasy Blood and Tissue Kit for TCRbeta CDR3 sequencing. Through immunoSEQ, high-throughput TCRbeta CDR3 sequencing was done commercially, including PCR amplification with internal controls and bias correction. For the original study's pipeline: Unique productive TCRbeta sequences were defined by CDR3 nucleotide sequence where primers matched, and otherwise by CDR3 amino acid sequence together with Vbeta and Jbeta genes. To correct for sorting error, sequences found in more than one sorted population at a frequency ratio of 2:1 or less were discarded, and the remaining shared sequences were assigned to the population with the higher frequency. A sequence was defined as donor-reactive if the sequence was expanded at least 5-fold in CFSE-low cells compared with unstimulated cells and had a frequency of at least 0.01% in CFSE-low cells. Repertoire divergence was quantified by Jensen-Shannon divergence using the top 100 TCRbeta sequences ranked by frequency. For samples with multiple sequencing runs, sorting error was corrected separately for each run before the runs were pooled. Entries here come from immuneACCESS through TCRdb and include only in-frame sequences with V and J called. Some clones fail to appear in such tables; in the studies checked, an unresolved V gene covers under half of the shortfall, and the cause of the remainder is unknown. V, J and clone size are those of that table, while D and trimming were read from the DNA. The sample table records roughly 250,000 clones; approximately 84% of these occur just once. The ten largest clones represent about 0.58% of the sample.

A word on this clone: It has no known antigen specificity. No much larger clone is present one base from it, and per-base qualities are unavailable.

Thawed PBMCs were FACS-sorted into unstimulated Tregs (CD4+CD25+CD127-), CD4+ non-Tregs (CD4+CD25-), CD4 cells and CD8 cells. Healthy control blood came either as purchased buffy coats or from healthy volunteers. Healthy control blood was processed to PBMCs by Ficoll density gradient and cryopreserved, and patient PBMCs were collected before and after transplant. Sequences were obtained from CD4+ T cells from blood. The V gene is TRBV21-1 and the J gene is TRBJ1-1. TRBV21-1 is a listed pseudogene. The sequence was obtained from a human donor in good health. The nucleotide sequence is TGTGCCAGCAGCCAAAAGGGGGGGTTAGGCACTGAAGCTTTCTTT. Translation gives CASSQKGGLGTEAFF.